One and the same sample provided the 21 T cell receptor beta chains below, sequenced in a study of circulating and synovial CD4+ cells in juvenile arthritis. Here immunoSEQ multiplex PCR was the method, and the copy in TCRdb shows in-frame clones only, minus some. The sample consists of some 33,000 clones, approximately 94% of them appearing once. The sequenced sample consisted of CD4+ T cells from blood. The receptors were gathered from a human donor with juvenile idiopathic arthritis.

The chain recombines TRBV9 with TRBJ1-1; D possibly corresponds to TRBD1 (5 bases). Germline V CDR1 and CDR2: SGDLS, YYNGEE. The CDR3 has 14 amino acids. The germline V and J ends were trimmed by 0 bases and 1 base, with 7 bases remaining between them. The CDR3 loop reads CASSVAGGNTEAFF. The DNA for the CDR3 is TGTGCCAGCAGCGTAGCGGGGGGGAACACTGAAGCTTTCTTT.

V gene TRBV18 combines with J gene TRBJ1-2; a weak D match, TRBD1 (6 bases). The CDR3 has 12 residues. Germline V gives CDR1 KGHSH, CDR2 LQKENI. The V end was cut by 3 bases, the J end by 8 bases, with 10 bases between. CDR3 sequence: CASSPLGQGYTF. In nucleotides, the CDR3 is TGTGCCAGCTCACCGTTAGGACAGGGCTACACCTTC.

The chain recombines TRBV6-1 with TRBJ2-3, with D perhaps matching TRBD2 (7 bases). V gave up 3 bases and J gave up 4 bases, with 8 bases separating them. There are 13 residues in the CDR3. The V gene's germline CDR1 is MNHNS and CDR2 SASEGT. The CDR3 DNA is TGTGCCAGCAGTGAGCGGGGGCCAGATACGCAGTATTTT. Amino acid sequence: CASSERGPDTQYF.

This sequence joins TRBV4-2 and TRBJ1-4; D is possibly TRBD1 (5 bases). The ends were cut back, 2 bases at V and 4 bases at J, with 11 bases in the middle. The CDR3 totals 15 residues. From germline, CDR1 is LGHNA and CDR2 YNFKEQ. The CDR3 loop reads CASSQPTADNEKLFF. The CDR3, as DNA: TGTGCCAGCAGCCAACCGACAGCAGATAATGAAAAACTGTTTTTT.

The gene calls are TRBV19 and TRBJ1-2; 7 nucleotides align to TRBD1. Germline CDR1 reads LNHDA; CDR2 reads SQIVND (reference sequence). Germline trimming cut 4 bases from V and 5 bases from J; bases unmatched to any gene: 13. The CDR3 has 16 amino acids. Here the CDR3 reads CASSTPQGPQLYGYTF. In nucleotides, the CDR3 is TGTGCCAGTAGTACACCACAGGGGCCCCAACTTTATGGCTACACCTTC.

The chain is built from TRBV9 and TRBJ2-3; 10 nucleotides agree with TRBD2. The CDR3 is 17 residues long. V dropped 0 bases and J dropped 2; count of bases not matched to a gene: 6. The germline CDR1 and CDR2 sequences are SGDLS and YYNGEE. The CDR3 spells CASSVGVTSGVTDTQYF. The CDR3 DNA follows: TGTGCCAGCAGCGTAGGAGTTACTAGCGGGGTCACAGATACGCAGTATTTT.

The V call is TRBV5-5, the J call TRBJ2-3; 13 bases line up with TRBD2. This CDR3 is built from 16 residues. J lost 6 bases, V lost 1 base, and 5 bases had no gene match. Germline V lookup: CDR1 SGHKS, CDR2 YYEKEE (reference sequence). The CDR3 reads CASSLSLAGGRDTQYF. CDR3 nucleotides: TGTGCCAGCAGCTTGTCACTAGCGGGGGGGCGTGATACGCAGTATTTT. The whole variable domain, remainder taken from reference TRBV5-5 and TRBJ2-3, is DAGVTQSPTHLIKTRGQQVTLRCSPISGHKSVSWYQQVLGQGPQFIFQYYEKEERGRGNFPDRFSARQFPNYSSELNVNALLLGDSALYLCASSLSLAGGRDTQYFGPGTRLTVL.

As for this clone: In the same sample, other DNA sequences code for this CDR3. This chain connects TRBV14 to TRBJ1-2, with D uncertain. The CDR3 contains 15 residues. Germline values: CDR1 SGHDN, CDR2 FVKESK. V was clipped by 2 bases and J by 4 bases, with 14 bases between them. The CDR3 region is CASSQSGRTGYGYTF. The CDR3 nucleotides read TGTGCCAGCAGCCAAAGCGGGAGGACTGGCTATGGCTACACCTTC.

The chain employs TRBV7-9 and TRBJ1-2; D is undetermined. Trimming pared 3 bases from V and 2 bases from J, leaving 7 bases between. The CDR3 is 13 amino acids. Germline V gives CDR1 SEHNR, CDR2 FQNEAQ (reference sequence). Written as DNA, the CDR3 is TGTGCCAGCAGCTTGGAGGGAAACTATGGCTACACCTTC. Translated, it gives CASSLEGNYGYTF.

This chain links TRBV27 with TRBJ2-7, with a weak D call TRBD1 (6 bases). V was trimmed by 6 bases and J by 2 bases, leaving 17 bases between them. Germline values: CDR1 MNHEY, CDR2 SMNVEV (reference sequence). There are 15 residues in the CDR3. The CDR3 DNA sequence: TGTGCCAGCAGCTCTTTTGGGGGCGCGGCCTACGAGCAGTACTTC. This codes for CASSSFGGAAYEQYF.

This clone was seen just once. Written as DNA, the CDR3 is TGTGCCAGCAGCCCAGTCGGGCCTAGCGGGGGAGAGCAGTTCTTC. Protein sequence: CASSPVGPSGGEQFF. The chain is built from TRBV25-1 and TRBJ2-1; 10 bases map to TRBD2. The germline CDR1 and CDR2 sequences are MGHDK and SYGVNS. The CDR3 has 15 amino acids. Germline trimming cut 6 bases from V and 10 bases from J; bases unmatched to any gene: 12.

The chain has TRBV30 and TRBJ1-4, with D unresolved. Germline CDR1 is GTSNPN and CDR2 is SVGIG (reference sequence). Between the trimmed V and J ends, which lost 2 bases and 8 bases, there was a span of 6 bases. The CDR3 covers 11 residues. Here the CDR3 DNA reads TGTGCCTGGAGTCGGGTGGAAAAACTGTTTTTT. Encoded protein: CAWSRVEKLFF.

The chain carries TRBV5-4 and TRBJ2-2, with a weak D call TRBD1 (5 bases). Trimming removed 3 bases at V and 3 bases at J, with 9 bases between. The CDR3 sequence is 14 residues long. Germline assignment: CDR1 SGHNT and CDR2 YYREEE (reference sequence). The CDR3 region has the DNA TGTGCCAGCAGCTCGGCCAGGGACACCGGGGAGCTGTTTTTT. Residues: CASSSARDTGELFF.

The chain combines TRBV5-6 with TRBJ2-5, with a weak D call TRBD2 (5 bases). This CDR3 has 13 residues. V shed 4 bases and J shed 2 bases, with 9 bases lying between them. Germline CDR1 reads SGHDT; CDR2 reads YYEEEE. The CDR3 sequence: CASSHRDQETQYF. The CDR3 nucleotides are TGTGCCAGCAGCCACCGGGATCAAGAGACCCAGTACTTC. Looking up the rest from reference TRBV5-6 and TRBJ2-5 gives the full variable domain: DAGVTQSPTHLIKTRGQQVTLRCSPKSGHDTVSWYQQALGQGPQFIFQYYEEEERQRGNFPDRFSGHQFPNYSSELNVNALLLGDSALYLCASSHRDQETQYFGPGTRLLVL.

This rearrangement joins TRBV6-1 to TRBJ1-3; 8 bases map to TRBD1. V was pared by 8 bases and J by 0 bases, with 6 bases of the junction left unmatched. Germline loops: CDR1 MNHNS, CDR2 SASEGT. The CDR3 has 15 amino acids. The CDR3 region has the DNA TGTGCCAGCTACAGGGGGTTGGTCTCTGGAAACACCATATATTTT. Protein product: CASYRGLVSGNTIYF.

This chain connects TRBV30 to TRBJ2-5, with TRBD2 identical over 9 bases. Germline V gene data show CDR1 as GTSNPN and CDR2 as SVGIG (reference sequence). This CDR3 is built from 11 residues. Trimming removed 8 bases from V and 5 bases from J; junction bases left unmatched: 3. The CDR3 sequence is CARGTSETQYF. The CDR3 nucleotides are TGTGCCAGAGGGACTAGCGAGACCCAGTACTTC.

This chain links TRBV14 with TRBJ2-7, with 10 bases fitting TRBD1. V lost 4 bases, J lost 6 bases, and 6 bases stayed unmatched. Germline CDR1 SGHDN, CDR2 FVKESK. CDR3 size: 14 residues. In DNA form, the CDR3 reads TGTGCCAGCAGCCCTCTGACAGGGGGCGGCGAGCAGTACTTC. As protein: CASSPLTGGGEQYF.

The rearrangement links TRBV27 to TRBJ1-2; 8 nucleotides line up with TRBD1. Germline V gene lookup returns CDR1 MNHEY and CDR2 SMNVEV (reference sequence). This CDR3 region has 15 residues. Losses at the gene ends were 5 bases for V and 6 bases for J; bases not matched to a gene: 11. Here the CDR3 reads CASSPRGTGFDGYTF. CDR3 bases: TGTGCCAGCAGTCCCCGAGGGACAGGTTTCGATGGCTACACCTTC.

This chain joins TRBV6-6 and TRBJ2-3; 10 bases are a match to TRBD1. The CDR3 covers 14 residues. Germline CDR1 MNHNY, CDR2 SVGAGI (reference sequence). J was trimmed by 5 bases and V by 9 bases; bases with no gene match: 8. CDR3 nucleotide sequence: TGTGCCAGTCGGGGACAGGGGTTGGGAGATACGCAGTATTTT. It translates to CASRGQGLGDTQYF.

This chain uses TRBV5-4 with TRBJ2-1, with 7 nucleotides matching TRBD2. CDR3 length equals 15 residues. The germline V gene has CDR1 SGHNT and CDR2 YYREEE (reference sequence). J gave up 2 bases and V 3 bases, and 5 bases lay outside the gene matches. CDR3 sequence: CASSSKTSPYNEQFF. The CDR3 nucleotides are TGTGCCAGCAGCTCGAAGACTAGCCCCTACAATGAGCAGTTCTTC.

The chain carries TRBV5-6 and TRBJ1-1; the D gene is possibly TRBD1 (5 bases). The CDR3 length is 15 residues. V lost 4 bases to trimming and J lost 4 bases, with 17 bases between them. Germline V gene sequence: CDR1 SGHDT, CDR2 YYEEEE. The CDR3: CASSPPSRVVTEAFF. The DNA for the CDR3 is TGTGCCAGCAGCCCTCCTTCCAGGGTCGTCACTGAAGCTTTCTTT.